These T cell receptor beta chains were read from a single sample in a study of siplizumab effects on memory and regulatory T cells. Measured with immunoSEQ multiplex PCR; TCRdb has only the in-frame clones, and not every one. This table holds more than 85,000 clones, under 95% found once. Sequenced material: Tregs sorted from blood. These receptors were obtained from a human donor in good health. Both conserved end residues are part of each CDR3. Fields, in order: CDR3 length, D gene, V gene, J gene, CDR3 protein. D genes are given only for firm matches.

>14|TRBD1|TRBV5-1|TRBJ1-2
CASSLEQGARGYTF
>15|NA|TRBV5-6|TRBJ1-1
CASSLRGLMNTEAFF
>15|NA|TRBV7-2|TRBJ2-1
CASSPGTERNNEQFF
>11|NA|TRBV6-5|TRBJ1-3
CATQGRNTIYF
>14|TRBD1|TRBV6-5|TRBJ1-1
CASSRDRAYSEAFF
>14|NA|TRBV18|TRBJ2-7
CASSPGPIGGEQYF
>13|NA|TRBV18|NA
CASSPSDGYEQYF
>16|NA|TRBV5-1|TRBJ1-2
CASSFSGSSGFYGYTF
>13|NA|TRBV5-1|TRBJ2-3
CASSSGQGDTQYF
>15|TRBD1|TRBV7-3|TRBJ1-1
CASSRFGQGDTEAFF
>15|NA|TRBV5-1|TRBJ2-2
CASSLASMNTGELFF
>12|NA|TRBV7-9|TRBJ1-4
CASSHGGAKLFF
>13|TRBD1|TRBV5-6|TRBJ2-7
CASSVGQVYEQYF
>16|NA|TRBV18|TRBJ1-4
CASSPRQAGWDEKLFF
>15|TRBD1|TRBV5-1|TRBJ1-2
CASSLSGGSNYGYTF
>13|NA|TRBV5-1|TRBJ1-2
CASRAAGAYGYTF
>15|NA|TRBV7-2|TRBJ2-1
CASSLGQGGGSEQFF
>14|NA|TRBV5-1|TRBJ1-1
CASSYLQGNTEAFF
>13|NA|TRBV7-9|TRBJ1-1
CASFGWENTEAFF
>14|NA|TRBV7-9|TRBJ1-6
CASSSNLAGSPLHF
>15|NA|TRBV6-5|TRBJ2-7
CASSYLFPDSWSLYF
>13|TRBD2|TRBV5-1|TRBJ2-5
CASTWEGQETQYF
>15|NA|TRBV19|TRBJ2-5
CASSIDRKGQETQYF
>15|TRBD2|TRBV6-6|TRBJ2-7
CASSFRAGGRVEQYF
>15|TRBD1|TRBV6-4|TRBJ1-2
CASSEDRAALGGYTF
>12|NA|TRBV7-8|TRBJ1-1
CASSTGTAEAFF
>15|NA|TRBV6-5|TRBJ1-5
CASRGHRGGNQPQHF
>13|NA|TRBV6-5|TRBJ2-7
CASSWQGLREQYF
>14|NA|TRBV29-1|TRBJ2-3
CSASLAGGTDTQYF
>15|NA|TRBV5-1|TRBJ1-5
CASSLGPDRNQPQHF
>14|NA|TRBV10-2|TRBJ2-5
CASSVSAEGGTQYF
>13|TRBD1|TRBV7-9|TRBJ1-2
CASILDRDYGYTF
>16|NA|TRBV7-2|TRBJ2-5
CASSSSTGSGQETQYF
>15|NA|TRBV11-2|TRBJ2-7
CASSRWMADSYEQYF
>16|NA|TRBV7-6|TRBJ2-1
CASSLVSGSGYNEQFF
>11|NA|TRBV5-1|TRBJ2-7
CASSSSYEQYF
>16|NA|TRBV27|TRBJ1-6
CASSSPSGKRSSPLHF
>12|NA|TRBV11-2|TRBJ2-1
CASSQTHNEQFF
>15|TRBD1|TRBV9|TRBJ1-2
CASSPSGQGSYGYTF
>13|TRBD1|TRBV5-6|TRBJ1-1
CASSLRQGLKAFF
>12|NA|TRBV29-1|TRBJ1-2
CSVEDQGNGYTF
>17|NA|TRBV15|TRBJ1-2
CATTPAPGTQTNYGYTF
>12|NA|TRBV7-9|TRBJ1-2
CASSLEGYGYTF
>13|NA|TRBV6-1|TRBJ1-1
CASSTPGVIAAFF
>17|TRBD2|TRBV14|TRBJ2-5
CASSQNPGLAGQETQYF
>15|TRBD1|TRBV30|TRBJ1-3
CAWTRDSIPGNTIYF
>21|NA|TRBV1|TRBJ2-6
CTSSQVMLSAKAPSGANVLTF
>12|NA|TRBV28|TRBJ1-4
CASRRGGEKLFF
>14|TRBD1|TRBV14|TRBJ1-4
CASSHGRGREKLFF
>18|NA|TRBV7-8|TRBJ2-2
CASSLRGAGTSNTGELFF
>12|NA|TRBV6-5|TRBJ2-3
CALGGRTDTQYF
>13|NA|TRBV2|TRBJ1-1
CASSVQGRAEAFF
>13|TRBD2|TRBV27|TRBJ2-7
CASSRGGAYEQYF
>14|NA|TRBV6-5|TRBJ1-2
CASREQGSANGYTF
>15|NA|TRBV6-6|TRBJ2-7
CASSRGGGRTYEQYF
>13|NA|TRBV5-1|TRBJ1-1
CASSPAAGTEAFF
>15|NA|TRBV11-3|TRBJ2-5
CASSFSAGYQETQYF
>15|NA|TRBV7-9|TRBJ2-7
CASSLAGQLSYEQYF
>14|TRBD1|TRBV5-1|TRBJ1-4
CASSSQGAGEKLFF
>13|NA|TRBV5-1|TRBJ1-2
CASSFSPHYGYTF